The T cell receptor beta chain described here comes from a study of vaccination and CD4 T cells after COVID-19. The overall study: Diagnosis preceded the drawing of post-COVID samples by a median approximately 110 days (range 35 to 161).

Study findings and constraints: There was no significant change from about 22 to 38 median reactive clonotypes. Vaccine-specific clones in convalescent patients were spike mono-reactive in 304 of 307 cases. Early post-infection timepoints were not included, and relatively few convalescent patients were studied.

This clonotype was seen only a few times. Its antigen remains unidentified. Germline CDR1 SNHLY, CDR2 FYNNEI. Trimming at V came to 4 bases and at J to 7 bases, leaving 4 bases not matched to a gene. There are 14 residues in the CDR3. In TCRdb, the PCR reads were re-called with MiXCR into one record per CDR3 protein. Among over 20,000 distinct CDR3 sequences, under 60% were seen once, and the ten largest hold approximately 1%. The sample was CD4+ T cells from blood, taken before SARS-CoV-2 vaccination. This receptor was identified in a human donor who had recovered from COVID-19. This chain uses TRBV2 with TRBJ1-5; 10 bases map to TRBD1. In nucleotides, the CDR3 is TGTGCCAGCAGTGGGGGACAGGGGATCCAGCCCCAGCATTTT. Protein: CASSGGQGIQPQHF.